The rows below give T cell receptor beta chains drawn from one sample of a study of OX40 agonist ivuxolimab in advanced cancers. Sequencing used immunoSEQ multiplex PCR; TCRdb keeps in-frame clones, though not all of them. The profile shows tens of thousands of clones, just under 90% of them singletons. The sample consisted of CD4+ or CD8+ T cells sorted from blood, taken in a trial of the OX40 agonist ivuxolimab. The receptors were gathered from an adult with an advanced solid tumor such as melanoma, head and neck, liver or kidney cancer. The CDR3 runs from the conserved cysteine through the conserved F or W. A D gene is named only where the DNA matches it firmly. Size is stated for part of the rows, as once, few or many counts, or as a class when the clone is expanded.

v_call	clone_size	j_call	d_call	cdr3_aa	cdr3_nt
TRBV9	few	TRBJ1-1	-	CASSAQGNTEAFF	TGTGCCAGCAGCGCGCAGGGGAACACTGAAGCTTTCTTT
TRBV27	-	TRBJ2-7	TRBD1	CASGRLNRGQEGQYF	TGTGCCAGCGGTAGATTAAACAGGGGGCAGGAGGGGCAGTACTTC
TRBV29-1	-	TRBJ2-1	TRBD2	CSVEGDGSSGTQTQQFF	TGCAGCGTTGAGGGAGACGGGTCTAGCGGGACCCAAACCCAGCAGTTCTTC
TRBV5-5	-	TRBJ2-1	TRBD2	CASSLALGLAFSYNEQFF	TGTGCCAGCAGCTTGGCCCTGGGACTAGCGTTCTCCTACAATGAGCAGTTCTTC
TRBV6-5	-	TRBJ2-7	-	CASSYGGRRYEQYF	TGTGCCAGCAGTTATGGGGGACGGCGCTACGAGCAGTACTTC
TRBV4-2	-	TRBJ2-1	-	CASSPAPNEQFF	TGTGCCAGCAGCCCAGCCCCCAATGAGCAGTTCTTC
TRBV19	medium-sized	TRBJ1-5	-	CASSSDQPQHF	TGTGCCAGTAGTTCTGATCAGCCCCAGCATTTT
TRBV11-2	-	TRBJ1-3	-	CASSLETKSSGNTIYF	TGTGCCAGCAGCTTAGAGACAAAGAGCTCTGGAAACACCATATATTTT
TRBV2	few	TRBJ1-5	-	CASRANGNQPQHF	TGTGCCAGCAGGGCCAATGGCAATCAGCCCCAGCATTTT
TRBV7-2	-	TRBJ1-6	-	CASSSYRDSPLHF	TGTGCCAGCAGCTCATACAGGGATTCACCCCTCCACTTT
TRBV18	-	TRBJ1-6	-	CASSPLAPSGTNSPLHF	TGTGCCAGCTCACCACTAGCCCCATCAGGAACAAATTCACCCCTCCACTTT
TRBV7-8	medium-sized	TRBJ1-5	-	CASSLYRELWNQPQHF	TGTGCCAGCAGCCTATACAGGGAGCTATGGAATCAGCCCCAGCATTTT
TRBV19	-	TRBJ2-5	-	CASSMAPNDPQYF	TGTGCCAGTAGTATGGCCCCAAACGATCCCCAGTACTTC
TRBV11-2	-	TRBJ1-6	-	CASSLLEGNSPLHF	TGTGCCAGCAGCTTATTGGAAGGGAATTCACCCCTCCACTTT
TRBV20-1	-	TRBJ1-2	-	CSAREVNGYTF	TGCAGTGCTAGAGAGGTTAACGGCTACACCTTC
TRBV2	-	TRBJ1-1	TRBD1	CASSVRDRASNTEAFF	TGTGCCAGCAGTGTCCGGGACAGGGCTTCGAACACTGAAGCTTTCTTT
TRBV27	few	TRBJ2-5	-	CASSFKDLRETQYF	TGTGCCAGCTCCTTTAAAGACCTGCGAGAGACCCAGTACTTC
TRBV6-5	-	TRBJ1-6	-	CASSYGQMGSPLHF	TGTGCCAGCAGTTACGGACAGATGGGTTCACCCCTCCACTTT
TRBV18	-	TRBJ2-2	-	CASSPSVARDFTGELFF	TGTGCCAGCTCACCATCTGTTGCGAGAGACTTCACCGGGGAGCTGTTTTTT
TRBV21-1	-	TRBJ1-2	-	CASSNHGTGVPDGYTF	TGTGCCAGCAGCAATCACGGGACAGGTGTCCCAGATGGCTACACCTTC
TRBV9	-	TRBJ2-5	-	CASSVGGLRETQYF	TGTGCCAGCAGCGTGGGGGGACTGAGAGAGACCCAGTACTTC
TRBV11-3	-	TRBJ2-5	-	CASSSMEGREETQYF	TGTGCCAGCAGCTCCATGGAAGGACGCGAAGAGACCCAGTACTTC
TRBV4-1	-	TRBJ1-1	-	CASSQLSQTEAFF	TGCGCCAGCAGCCAACTATCCCAGACTGAAGCTTTCTTT
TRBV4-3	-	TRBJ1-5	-	CASSQDSRGQPQHF	TGCGCCAGCAGCCAAGATAGCCGGGGCCAGCCCCAGCATTTT
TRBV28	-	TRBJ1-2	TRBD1	CASRPGGPGQGRANYGYTF	TGTGCCAGCAGACCTGGCGGTCCGGGACAGGGGAGAGCTAACTATGGCTACACCTTC
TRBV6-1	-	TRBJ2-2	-	CASITGTMNTGELFF	TGTGCCAGCATTACCGGGACCATGAACACCGGGGAGCTGTTTTTT
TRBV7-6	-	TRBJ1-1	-	CASRLHGSTEVFF	TGTGCCAGCAGGCTACACGGGAGCACTGAAGTTTTCTTT
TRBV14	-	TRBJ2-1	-	CASSHLELYTYNEQFF	TGTGCCAGCAGCCACCTGGAGCTGTATACCTACAATGAGCAGTTCTTC
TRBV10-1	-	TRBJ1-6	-	CASSSGSSYNSPLHF	TGCGCCAGCTCCTCAGGGAGCTCCTATAATTCACCCCTCCACTTT
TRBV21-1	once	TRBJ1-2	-	CASSKDGRTGEGPNYGYTF	TGTGCCAGCAGCAAAGATGGGAGGACAGGGGAAGGTCCTAACTATGGCTACACCTTC
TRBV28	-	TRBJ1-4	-	CASSPPGRGSLVTNEKLFF	TGTGCCAGCAGTCCCCCAGGCAGGGGCTCCCTTGTGACTAATGAAAAACTGTTTTTT
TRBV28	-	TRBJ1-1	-	CASSPGGGRWEAFF	TGTGCCAGCAGTCCCGGTGGAGGGCGATGGGAAGCTTTCTTT
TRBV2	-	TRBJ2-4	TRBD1	CASRDEQGSKNIQYF	TGTGCCAGCAGAGACGAACAGGGGTCTAAAAACATTCAGTACTTC
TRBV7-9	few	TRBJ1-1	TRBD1	CASSSFQGATEAFF	TGTGCCAGCAGCTCGTTTCAGGGGGCCACTGAAGCTTTCTTT
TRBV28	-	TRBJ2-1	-	CASSLVVADFYNEQFF	TGTGCCAGCAGTTTAGTGGTAGCGGATTTCTACAATGAGCAGTTCTTC
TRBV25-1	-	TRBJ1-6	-	CASSDPKSSYNSPLHF	TGTGCCAGCAGTGATCCGAAAAGCTCCTATAATTCACCCCTCCACTTT
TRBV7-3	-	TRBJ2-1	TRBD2	CASSLGRTSGNEQFF	TGTGCCAGCAGCTTGGGGCGGACTAGCGGAAATGAGCAGTTCTTC
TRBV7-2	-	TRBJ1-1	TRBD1	CASSRDPTGRTEAFF	TGTGCCAGCAGCCGCGACCCGACAGGGAGAACTGAAGCTTTCTTT
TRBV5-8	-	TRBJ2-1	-	CASSFSPGHNEQFF	TGTGCCAGCAGCTTCTCTCCGGGACACAATGAGCAGTTCTTC
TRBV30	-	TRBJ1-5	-	CAWSVGPLQPQHF	TGTGCCTGGAGTGTGGGACCTCTGCAGCCCCAGCATTTT
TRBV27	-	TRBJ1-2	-	CASSPQEHYGYTF	TGTGCCAGCAGTCCACAGGAACACTATGGCTACACCTTC
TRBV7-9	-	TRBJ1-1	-	CASSFAGGGDTEAFF	TGTGCCAGCAGCTTCGCGGGGGGAGGGGACACTGAAGCTTTCTTT
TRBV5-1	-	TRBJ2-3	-	CASSLIGESTGTQYF	TGCGCCAGCAGCTTGATCGGGGAGAGCACAGGTACGCAGTATTTT